The TCR beta chain described here comes from a study of early T cells in non-severe SARS-CoV-2 infection. Across the study: The authors sequenced bulk RNA from unsorted whole blood, leaving chains unpaired. Study-wide results and limits: Anti-spike CD8 specificities were favored by VDJdb matching, whose results missed private and CD4 specificities.

The J segment lost 2 bases and the V segment lost 1 base, leaving 4 bases of the junction unmatched. CDR1 is SQVTM and CDR2 is ANQGSEA in the germline V gene. CDR3 length: 15 amino acids. This clonotype was seen a handful of times. The target antigen is unknown. Attachment of unique molecular identifiers to individual cDNA molecules was performed. TCRdb called the 5' RACE reads again in MiXCR, with one record for every CDR3 protein. The sample lists approximately 110,000 distinct CDR3 sequences; about 16% were seen once. Sequenced: whole blood. The sequence derives from an adult who was a healthcare worker with PCR-confirmed SARS-CoV-2 infection or an uninfected control (not recorded which). This sequence joins TRBV29-1 and TRBJ2-3; 9 positions agree with TRBD2. The CDR3 is CSVEGASGTTDTQYF. The CDR3 nucleotides read TGCAGCGTTGAAGGGGCTAGCGGGACCACAGATACGCAGTATTTT.